This T cell receptor beta chain was captured by sequencing in a study of control samples from healthy donors and cancer patients. The table came from immunoSEQ multiplex PCR; TCRdb's copy has only in-frame clones and leaves some out. Of around 200,000 clones listed, around 94% are singletons. CDR1 is GTSNPN, CDR2 SVGIG, per germline (reference sequence). V was clipped by 2 bases and J by 9 bases, with 11 bases between them. The CDR3 has 13 amino acids. The sequence came from a man between 50 and 59 years old in good health. Sample: blood. The rearrangement uses TRBV30 and TRBJ1-6; D not certain. CDR3 sequence reads: CAWSPHKGSPLHF. The CDR3 DNA reads TGTGCCTGGAGTCCCCACAAGGGTTCACCCCTCCACTTT. Complete variable domain (other parts from reference TRBV30 and TRBJ1-6): SQTIHQWPATLVQPVGSPLSLECTVEGTSNPNLYWYRQAAGRGLQLLFYSVGIGQISSEVPQNLSASRPQDRQFILSSKKLLLSDSGFYLCAWSPHKGSPLHFGNGTRLTVT.